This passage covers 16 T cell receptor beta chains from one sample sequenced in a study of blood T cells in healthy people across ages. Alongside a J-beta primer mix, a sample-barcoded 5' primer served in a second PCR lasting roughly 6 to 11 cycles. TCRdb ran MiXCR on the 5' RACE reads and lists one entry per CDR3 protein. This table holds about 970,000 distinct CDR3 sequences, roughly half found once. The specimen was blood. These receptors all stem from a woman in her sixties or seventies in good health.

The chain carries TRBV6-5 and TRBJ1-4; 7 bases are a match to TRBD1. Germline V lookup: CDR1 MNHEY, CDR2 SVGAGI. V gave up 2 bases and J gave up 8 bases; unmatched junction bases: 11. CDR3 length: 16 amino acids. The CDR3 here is CASSYGGGGGGEKLFF. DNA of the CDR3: TGTGCCAGCAGTTACGGGGGAGGGGGCGGGGGAGAAAAACTGTTTTTT.

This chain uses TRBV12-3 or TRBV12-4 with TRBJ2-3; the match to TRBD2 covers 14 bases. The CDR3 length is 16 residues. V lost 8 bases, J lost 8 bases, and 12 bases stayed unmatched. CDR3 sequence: CASGPRTSGRRGTQYF. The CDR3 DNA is TGTGCCAGCGGACCTCGGACTAGCGGGAGGAGGGGTACGCAGTATTTT.

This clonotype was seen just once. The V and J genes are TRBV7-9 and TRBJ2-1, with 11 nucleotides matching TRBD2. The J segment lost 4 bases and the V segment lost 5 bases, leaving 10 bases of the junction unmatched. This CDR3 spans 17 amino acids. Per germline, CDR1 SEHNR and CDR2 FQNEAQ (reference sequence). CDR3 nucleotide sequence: TGTGCCAGCAGCATAAAACCGGGGACTAGCGGTTACAATGAGCAGTTCTTC. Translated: CASSIKPGTSGYNEQFF. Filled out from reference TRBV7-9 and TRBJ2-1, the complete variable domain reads DTGVSQNPRHKITKRGQNVTFRCDPISEHNRLYWYRQTLGQGPEFLTYFQNEAQLEKSRLLSDRFSAERPKGSFSTLEIQRTEQGDSAMYLCASSIKPGTSGYNEQFFGPGTRLTVL.

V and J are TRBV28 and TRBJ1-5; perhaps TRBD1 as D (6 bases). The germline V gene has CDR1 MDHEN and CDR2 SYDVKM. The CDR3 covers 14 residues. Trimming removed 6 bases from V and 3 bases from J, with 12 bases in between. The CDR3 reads CASRDGGANQPQHF. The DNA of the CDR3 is TGTGCCAGCAGGGATGGGGGGGCCAATCAGCCCCAGCATTTT. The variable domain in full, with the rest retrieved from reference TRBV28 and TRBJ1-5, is DVKVTQSSRYLVKRTGEKVFLECVQDMDHENMFWYRQDPGLGLRLIYFSYDVKMKEKGDIPEGYSVSREKKERFSLILESASTNQTSMYLCASRDGGANQPQHFGDGTRLSIL.

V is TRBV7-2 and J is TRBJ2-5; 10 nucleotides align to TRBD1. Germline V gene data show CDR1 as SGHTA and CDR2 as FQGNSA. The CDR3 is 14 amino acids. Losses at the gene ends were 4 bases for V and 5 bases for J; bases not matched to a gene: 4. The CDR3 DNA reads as TGTGCCAGCAGCTCGACAGGGGGCGACGAGACCCAGTACTTC. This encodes CASSSTGGDETQYF.

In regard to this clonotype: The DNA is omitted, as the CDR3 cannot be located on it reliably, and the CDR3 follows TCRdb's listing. CDR3 loop: CASSQVASGSRGYF. The chain is built from TRBV4-1 and TRBJ2-3; the table's TRBD2 call for D was not verified on the DNA. The CDR3 totals 14 residues, both ends included. Germline CDR1 reads MGHRA; CDR2 reads YSYEKL.

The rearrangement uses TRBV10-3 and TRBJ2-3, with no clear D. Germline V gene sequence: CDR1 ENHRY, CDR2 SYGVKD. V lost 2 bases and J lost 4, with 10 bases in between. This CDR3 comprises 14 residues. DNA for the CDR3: TGTGCCATCAGTGAGCCCCTCGGAGCAGATACGCAGTATTTT. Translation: CAISEPLGADTQYF.

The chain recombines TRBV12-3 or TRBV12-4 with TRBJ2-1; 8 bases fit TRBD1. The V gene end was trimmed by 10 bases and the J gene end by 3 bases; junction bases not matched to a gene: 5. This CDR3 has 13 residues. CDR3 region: CAISGGGYNEQFF. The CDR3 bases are TGTGCCATCTCAGGGGGCGGCTACAATGAGCAGTTCTTC.

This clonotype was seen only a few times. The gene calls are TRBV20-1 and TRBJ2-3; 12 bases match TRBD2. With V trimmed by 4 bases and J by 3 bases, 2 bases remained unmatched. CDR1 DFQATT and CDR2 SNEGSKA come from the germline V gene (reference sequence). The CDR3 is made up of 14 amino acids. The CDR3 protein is CSAITSGRTDTQYF. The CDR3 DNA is TGCAGTGCTATCACTAGCGGGAGGACAGATACGCAGTATTTT.

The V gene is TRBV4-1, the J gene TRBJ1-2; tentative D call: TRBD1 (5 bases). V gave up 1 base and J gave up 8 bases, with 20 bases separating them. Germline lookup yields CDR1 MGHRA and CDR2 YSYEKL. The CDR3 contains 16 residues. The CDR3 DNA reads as TGCGCCAGCAGCCAAGGAATGGGGACGTCCTCGGGCGGCTACACCTTC. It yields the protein CASSQGMGTSSGGYTF.

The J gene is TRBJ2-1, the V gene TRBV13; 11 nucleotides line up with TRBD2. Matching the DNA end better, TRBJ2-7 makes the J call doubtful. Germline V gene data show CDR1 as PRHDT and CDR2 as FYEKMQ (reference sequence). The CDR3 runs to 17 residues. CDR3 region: CASSTTSGRNIYNEQYF. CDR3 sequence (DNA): TGTGCCAGCAGCACCACTAGCGGGAGAAATATATACAATGAGCAGTACTTC.

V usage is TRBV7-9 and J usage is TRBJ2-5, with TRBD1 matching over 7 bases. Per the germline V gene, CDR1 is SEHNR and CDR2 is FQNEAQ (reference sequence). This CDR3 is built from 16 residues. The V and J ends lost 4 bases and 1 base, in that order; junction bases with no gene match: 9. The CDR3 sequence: CASSSNRDRRQETQYF. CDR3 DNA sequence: TGTGCCAGCAGCTCAAACCGGGACAGACGCCAAGAGACCCAGTACTTC.

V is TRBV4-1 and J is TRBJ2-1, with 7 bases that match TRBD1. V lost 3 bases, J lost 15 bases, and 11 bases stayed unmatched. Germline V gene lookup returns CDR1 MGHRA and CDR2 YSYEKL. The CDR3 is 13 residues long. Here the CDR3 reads CASSHPDRDLRFF. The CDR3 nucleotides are TGCGCCAGCAGCCACCCAGACAGGGACCTGCGGTTCTTC.

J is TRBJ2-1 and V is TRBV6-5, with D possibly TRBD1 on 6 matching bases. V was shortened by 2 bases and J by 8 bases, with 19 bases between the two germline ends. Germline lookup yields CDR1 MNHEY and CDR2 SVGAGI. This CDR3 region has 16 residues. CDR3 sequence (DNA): TGTGCCAGCAGTTACCAACCAAAAACAGGGATCGATGAGCAGTTCTTC. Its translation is CASSYQPKTGIDEQFF.

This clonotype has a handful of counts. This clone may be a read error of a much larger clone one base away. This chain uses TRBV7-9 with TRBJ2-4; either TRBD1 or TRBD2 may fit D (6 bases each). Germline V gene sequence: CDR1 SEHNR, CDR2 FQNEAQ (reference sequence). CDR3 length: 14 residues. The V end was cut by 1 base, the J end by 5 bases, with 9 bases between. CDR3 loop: CASSLGRGQNIQYF. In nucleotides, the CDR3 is TGTGCCAGCAGCTTAGGCCGGGGGCAAAACATTCAGTACTTC.

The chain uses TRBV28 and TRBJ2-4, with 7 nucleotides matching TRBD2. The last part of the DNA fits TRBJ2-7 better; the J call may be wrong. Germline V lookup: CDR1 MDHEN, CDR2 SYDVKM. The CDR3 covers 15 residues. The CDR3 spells CASSLWGRASYEQYF. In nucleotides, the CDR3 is TGTGCCAGCAGTTTGTGGGGGAGGGCTAGCTACGAGCAGTACTTC.